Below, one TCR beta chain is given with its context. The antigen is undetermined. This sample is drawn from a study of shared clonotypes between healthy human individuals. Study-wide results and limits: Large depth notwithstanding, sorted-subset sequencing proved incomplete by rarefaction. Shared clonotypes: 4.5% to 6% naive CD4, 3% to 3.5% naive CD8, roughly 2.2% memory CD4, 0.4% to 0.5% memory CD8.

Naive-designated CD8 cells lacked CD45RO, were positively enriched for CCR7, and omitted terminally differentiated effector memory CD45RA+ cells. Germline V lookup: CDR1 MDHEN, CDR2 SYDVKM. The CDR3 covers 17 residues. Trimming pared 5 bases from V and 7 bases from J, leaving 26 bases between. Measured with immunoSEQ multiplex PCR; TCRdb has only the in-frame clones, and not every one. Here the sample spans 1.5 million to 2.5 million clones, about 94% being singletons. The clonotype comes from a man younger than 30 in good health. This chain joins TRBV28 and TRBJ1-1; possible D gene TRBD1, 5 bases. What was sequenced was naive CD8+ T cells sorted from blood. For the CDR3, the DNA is TGTGCCAGCAGTCGAAAGAGGACAATGTTAAGTCCGGGTGAAGCTTTCTTT. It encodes CASSRKRTMLSPGEAFF.